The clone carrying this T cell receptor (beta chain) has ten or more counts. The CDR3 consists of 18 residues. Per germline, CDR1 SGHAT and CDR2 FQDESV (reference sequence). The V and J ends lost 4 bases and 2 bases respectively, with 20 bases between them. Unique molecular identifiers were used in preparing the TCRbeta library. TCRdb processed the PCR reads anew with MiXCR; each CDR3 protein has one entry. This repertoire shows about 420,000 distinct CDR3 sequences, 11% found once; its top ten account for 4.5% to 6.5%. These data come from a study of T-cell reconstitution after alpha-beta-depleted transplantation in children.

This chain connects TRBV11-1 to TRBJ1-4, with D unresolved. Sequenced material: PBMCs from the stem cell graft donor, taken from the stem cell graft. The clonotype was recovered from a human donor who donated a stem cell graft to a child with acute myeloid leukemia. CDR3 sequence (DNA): TGTGCCAGCAGCTCCCGGGGAGGGCGAGGAGGGACTAATGAAAAACTGTTTTTT. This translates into CASSSRGGRGGTNEKLFF.